The clone carrying this T cell receptor beta chain is deemed medium-sized by its frequency. Its antigen remains unknown. The source of the sample is a study of CXCR3-negative and CXCR3-positive naive CD8 T cells. The authors prepared UMI-labeled TRB cDNA libraries by 5' RACE. TCRdb processed the 5' RACE reads again and assigns one entry to each CDR3 protein, with no DNA. The sample data list some 6,100 distinct CDR3 sequences. Study outcomes and limitations: Similar levels of surface CD5 were seen between naive subsets; TCR strength was inferred from TRB CDR3 properties. Partial loss of CXCR3 expression followed cryopreservation; most assays used fresh PBMCs. Memory CD8+ cells showed much lower diversity, while both naive subsets displayed comparably high diversity. Naive cells, whether CXCR3-negative or CXCR3-positive, had similar TRBV-TRBJ usage, while memory cells differed.

Sample: naive CXCR3- CD8+ T cells from blood. The subset denotes: CD45RO-CCR7+CD27+CD95- naive CD8+ T cells lacking CXCR3 (TNR3-). The TCR comes from a human donor in good health. Some clones in this sample may be carry-over from other donors' samples.

The CDR3 is CASSLTRNSYNEQFF. This chain joins TRBV12-3 or TRBV12-4 and TRBJ2-1. The CDR3 totals 15 residues.